Reported below is one TCR beta chain. This sample is part of a study of siplizumab effects on memory and regulatory T cells. Germline V lookup: CDR1 SGHDN, CDR2 FVKESK. Trimming pared 0 bases from V and 4 bases from J, leaving 12 bases between. The CDR3 consists of 15 residues. Profiling relied on immunoSEQ multiplex PCR, and the TCRdb table lists in-frame clones only, not all of them. The profile covers over 90,000 clones, with roughly 92% appearing a single time and more than 0.95% taken by the ten largest. Sequencing input: CD4+ T cells sorted from blood. The clonotype originates from a human donor in good health. The chain recombines TRBV14 with TRBJ2-5, with a weak D call TRBD1 (6 bases). CDR3 protein: CASSQDNDRRETQYF. Written as DNA, the CDR3 is TGTGCCAGCAGCCAAGATAATGACAGGAGAGAGACCCAGTACTTC.